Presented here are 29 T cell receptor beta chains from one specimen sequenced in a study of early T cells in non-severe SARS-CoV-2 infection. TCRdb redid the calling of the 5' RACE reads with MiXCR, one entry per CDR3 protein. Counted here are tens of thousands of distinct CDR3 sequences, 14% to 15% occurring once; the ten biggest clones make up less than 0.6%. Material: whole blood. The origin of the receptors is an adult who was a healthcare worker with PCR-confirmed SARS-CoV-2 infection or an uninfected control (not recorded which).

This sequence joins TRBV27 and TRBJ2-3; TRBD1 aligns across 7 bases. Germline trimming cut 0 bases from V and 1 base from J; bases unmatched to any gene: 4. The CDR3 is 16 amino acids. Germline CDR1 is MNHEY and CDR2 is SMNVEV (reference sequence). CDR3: CASSLSKGAGTDTQYF. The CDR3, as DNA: TGTGCCAGCAGTTTATCGAAGGGGGCGGGCACAGATACGCAGTATTTT.

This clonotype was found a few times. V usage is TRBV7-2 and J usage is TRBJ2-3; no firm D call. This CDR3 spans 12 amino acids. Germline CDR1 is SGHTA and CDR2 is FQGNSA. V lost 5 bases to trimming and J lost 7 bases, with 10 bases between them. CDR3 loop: CASSASGYTQYF. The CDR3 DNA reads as TGTGCCAGCAGCGCAAGTGGCTATACGCAGTATTTT.

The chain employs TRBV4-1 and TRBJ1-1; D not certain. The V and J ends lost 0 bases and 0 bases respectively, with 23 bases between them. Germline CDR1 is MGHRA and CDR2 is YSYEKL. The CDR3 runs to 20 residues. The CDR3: CASSQDLRVRSVVMNTEAFF. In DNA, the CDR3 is TGCGCCAGCAGCCAAGATTTACGTGTTCGTTCAGTCGTAATGAACACTGAAGCTTTCTTT.

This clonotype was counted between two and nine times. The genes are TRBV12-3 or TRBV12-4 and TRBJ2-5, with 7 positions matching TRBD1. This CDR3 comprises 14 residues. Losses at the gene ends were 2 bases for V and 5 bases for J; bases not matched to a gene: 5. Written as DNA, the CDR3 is TGTGCCAGCAGTTTACGTGACAGGGACGAGACCCAGTACTTC. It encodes CASSLRDRDETQYF.

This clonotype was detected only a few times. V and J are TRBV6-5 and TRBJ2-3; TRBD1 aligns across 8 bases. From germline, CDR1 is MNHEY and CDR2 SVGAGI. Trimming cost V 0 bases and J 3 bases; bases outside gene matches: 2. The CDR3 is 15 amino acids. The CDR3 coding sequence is TGTGCCAGCAGTTACTCCCAGGGGGCAACAGATACGCAGTATTTT. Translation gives CASSYSQGATDTQYF.

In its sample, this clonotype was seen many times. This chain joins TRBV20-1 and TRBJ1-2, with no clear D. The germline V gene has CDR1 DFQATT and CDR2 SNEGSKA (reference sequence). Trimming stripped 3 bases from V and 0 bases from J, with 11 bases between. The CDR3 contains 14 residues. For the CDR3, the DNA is TGCAGTGCTAGTGGGCTATTAGCTAACTATGGCTACACCTTC. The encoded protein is CSASGLLANYGYTF.

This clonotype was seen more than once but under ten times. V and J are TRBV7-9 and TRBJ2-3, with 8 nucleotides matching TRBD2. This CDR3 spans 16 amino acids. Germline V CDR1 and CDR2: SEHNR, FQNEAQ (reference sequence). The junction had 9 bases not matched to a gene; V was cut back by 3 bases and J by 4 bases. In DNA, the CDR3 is TGTGCCAGCAGCTTGGGGTGGACTAGCCCCGCAGATACGCAGTATTTT. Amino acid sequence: CASSLGWTSPADTQYF.

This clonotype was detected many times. CDR3 in DNA: TGTGCTAGTGGTTTGGTATCACAGGGGGAACAGCCCCAGCATTTT. It specifies CASGLVSQGEQPQHF. The V and J genes are TRBV12-5 and TRBJ1-5; TRBD1 matches 8 bases. With V trimmed by 0 bases and J by 7 bases, 5 bases remained unmatched. Germline assignment: CDR1 LGHNT and CDR2 FRNRAP. CDR3 length equals 15 residues. The full variable domain, with the rest looked up from reference TRBV12-5 and TRBJ1-5, is DARVTQTPRHKVTEMGQEVTMRCQPILGHNTVFWYRQTMMQGLELLAYFRNRAPLDDSGMPKDRFSAEMPDATLATLKIQPSEPRDSAVYFCASGLVSQGEQPQHFGDGTRLSIL.

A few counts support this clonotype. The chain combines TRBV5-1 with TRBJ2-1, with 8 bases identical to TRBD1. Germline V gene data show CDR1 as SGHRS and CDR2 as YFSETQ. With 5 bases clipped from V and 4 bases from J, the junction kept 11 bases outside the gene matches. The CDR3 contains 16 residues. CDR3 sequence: CASSYTGTGSYNEQFF. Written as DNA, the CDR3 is TGCGCCAGCAGTTACACCGGGACAGGTAGTTACAATGAGCAGTTCTTC.

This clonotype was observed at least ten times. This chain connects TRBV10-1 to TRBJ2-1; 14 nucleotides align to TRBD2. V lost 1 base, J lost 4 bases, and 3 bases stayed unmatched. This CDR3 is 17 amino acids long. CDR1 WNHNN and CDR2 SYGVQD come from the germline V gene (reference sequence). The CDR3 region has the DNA TGCGCCAGCAGTGAGTTGACTAGCGGGGGGGAATACAATGAGCAGTTCTTC. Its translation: CASSELTSGGEYNEQFF.

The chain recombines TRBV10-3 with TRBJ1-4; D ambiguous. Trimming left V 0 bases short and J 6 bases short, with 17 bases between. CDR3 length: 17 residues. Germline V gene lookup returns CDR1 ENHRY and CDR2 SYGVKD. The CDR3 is CAISESSRHYDDEKLFF. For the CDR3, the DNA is TGTGCCATCAGTGAGTCGAGTAGGCACTACGACGATGAAAAACTGTTTTTT.

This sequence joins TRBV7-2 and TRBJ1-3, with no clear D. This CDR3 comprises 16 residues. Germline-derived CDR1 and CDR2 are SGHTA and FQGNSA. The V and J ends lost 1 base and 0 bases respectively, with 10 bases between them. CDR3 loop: CASSLGTGPSGNTIYF. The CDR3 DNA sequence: TGTGCCAGCAGCTTAGGGACCGGGCCCTCTGGAAACACCATATATTTT. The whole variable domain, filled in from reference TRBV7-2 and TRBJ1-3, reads GAGVSQSPSNKVTEKGKDVELRCDPISGHTALYWYRQSLGQGLEFLIYFQGNSAPDKSGLPSDRFSAERTGGSVSTLTIQRTQQEDSAVYLCASSLGTGPSGNTIYFGEGSWLTVV.

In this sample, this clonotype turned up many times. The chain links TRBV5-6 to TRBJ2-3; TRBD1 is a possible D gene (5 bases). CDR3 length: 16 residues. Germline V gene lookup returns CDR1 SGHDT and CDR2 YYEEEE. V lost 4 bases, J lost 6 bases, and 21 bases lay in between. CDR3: CASSPVRTIYSDTQYF. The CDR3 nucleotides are TGTGCCAGCAGCCCGGTTAGGACAATATATTCGGATACGCAGTATTTT.

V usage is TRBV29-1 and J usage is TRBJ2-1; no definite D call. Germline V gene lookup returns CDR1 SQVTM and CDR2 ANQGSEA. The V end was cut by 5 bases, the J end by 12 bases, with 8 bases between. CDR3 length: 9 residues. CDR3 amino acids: CSVSFPQFF. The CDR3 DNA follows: TGCAGCGTTTCTTTCCCGCAGTTCTTC.

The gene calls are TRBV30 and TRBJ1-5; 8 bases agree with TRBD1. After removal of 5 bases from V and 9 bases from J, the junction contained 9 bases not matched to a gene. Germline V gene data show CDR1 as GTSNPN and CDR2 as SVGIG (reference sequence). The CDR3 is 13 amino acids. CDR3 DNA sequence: TGTGCCTGGGCGGACAGGGACAAAGGGCCCCAGCATTTT. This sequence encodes CAWADRDKGPQHF.

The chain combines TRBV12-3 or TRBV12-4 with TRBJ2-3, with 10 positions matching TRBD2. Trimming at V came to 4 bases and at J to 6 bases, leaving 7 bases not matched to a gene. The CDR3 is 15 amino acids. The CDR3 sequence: CASSSGGLAVDTQYF. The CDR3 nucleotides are TGTGCCAGCAGTTCGGGTGGACTAGCGGTGGATACGCAGTATTTT.

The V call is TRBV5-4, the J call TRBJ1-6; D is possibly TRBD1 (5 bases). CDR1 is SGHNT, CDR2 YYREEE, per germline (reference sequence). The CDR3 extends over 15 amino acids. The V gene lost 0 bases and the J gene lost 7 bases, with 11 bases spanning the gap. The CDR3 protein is CASSLDAGLNSPLHF. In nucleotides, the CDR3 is TGTGCCAGCAGCTTGGATGCAGGGTTAAATTCACCCCTCCACTTT.

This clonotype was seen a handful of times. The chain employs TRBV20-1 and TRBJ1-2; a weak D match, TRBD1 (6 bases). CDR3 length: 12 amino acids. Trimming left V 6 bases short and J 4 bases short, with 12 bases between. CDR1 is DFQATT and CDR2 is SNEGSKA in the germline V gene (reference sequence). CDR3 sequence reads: CSALRTAYGYTF. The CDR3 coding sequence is TGCAGTGCCCTCAGGACAGCCTATGGCTACACCTTC.

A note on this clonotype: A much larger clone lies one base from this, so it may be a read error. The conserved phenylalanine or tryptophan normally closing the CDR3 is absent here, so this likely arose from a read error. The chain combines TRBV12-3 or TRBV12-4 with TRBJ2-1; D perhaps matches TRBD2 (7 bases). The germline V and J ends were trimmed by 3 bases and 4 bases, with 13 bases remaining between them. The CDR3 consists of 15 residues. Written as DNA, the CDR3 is TGTGCCAGCAGTTTTTTCGGGGGGCAGTACAATGAGCAGTTCATC. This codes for CASSFFGGQYNEQFI.

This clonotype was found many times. The CDR3 here is CASSPTIWYNEQFF. CDR3 sequence (DNA): TGTGCCAGCAGTCCGACAATTTGGTACAATGAGCAGTTCTTC. The chain employs TRBV27 and TRBJ2-1; D not resolved. Germline V lookup: CDR1 MNHEY, CDR2 SMNVEV (reference sequence). CDR3 length: 14 amino acids. V gave up 5 bases and J gave up 4 bases, with 12 bases separating them.

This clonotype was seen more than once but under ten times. This CDR3 is CASRTQYDSNQPQHF. The CDR3 DNA follows: TGTGCCAGCAGGACACAGTACGATAGCAATCAGCCCCAGCATTTT. The chain employs TRBV6-6 and TRBJ1-5; the D is unclear. The germline V gene has CDR1 MNHNY and CDR2 SVGAGI (reference sequence). V was pared by 6 bases and J by 0 bases, with 12 bases between. CDR3 length: 15 amino acids.

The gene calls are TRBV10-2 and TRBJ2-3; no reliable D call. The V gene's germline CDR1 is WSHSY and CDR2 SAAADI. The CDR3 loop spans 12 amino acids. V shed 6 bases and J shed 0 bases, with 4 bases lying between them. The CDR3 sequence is CASRTSTDTQYF. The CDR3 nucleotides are TGCGCCAGCAGGACGAGCACAGATACGCAGTATTTT.

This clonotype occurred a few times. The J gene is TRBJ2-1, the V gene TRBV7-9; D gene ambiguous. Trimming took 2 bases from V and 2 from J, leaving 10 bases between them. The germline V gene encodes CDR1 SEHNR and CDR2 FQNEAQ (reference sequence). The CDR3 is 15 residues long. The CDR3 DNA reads TGTGCCAGCAGCTTAAAACGGAGTCCCTACAATGAGCAGTTCTTC. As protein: CASSLKRSPYNEQFF.

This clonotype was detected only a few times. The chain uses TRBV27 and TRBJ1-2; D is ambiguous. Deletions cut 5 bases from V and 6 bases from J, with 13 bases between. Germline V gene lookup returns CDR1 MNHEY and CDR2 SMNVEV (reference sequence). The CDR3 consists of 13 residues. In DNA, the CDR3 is TGTGCCAGCAGTAATTACGCCGGGCATGGCTACACCTTC. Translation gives CASSNYAGHGYTF.

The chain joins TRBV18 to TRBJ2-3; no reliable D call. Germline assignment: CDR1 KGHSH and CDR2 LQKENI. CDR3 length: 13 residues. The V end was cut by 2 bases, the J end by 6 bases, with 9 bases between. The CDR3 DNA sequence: TGTGCCAGCTCACCATACGTCGCGGATACGCAGTATTTT. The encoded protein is CASSPYVADTQYF.

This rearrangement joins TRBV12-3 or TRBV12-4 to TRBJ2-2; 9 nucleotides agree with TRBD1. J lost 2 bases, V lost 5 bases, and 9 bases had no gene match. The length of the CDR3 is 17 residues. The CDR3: CASSPFPGQGNTGELFF. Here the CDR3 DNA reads TGTGCCAGCAGTCCATTCCCGGGACAGGGAAACACCGGGGAGCTGTTTTTT.

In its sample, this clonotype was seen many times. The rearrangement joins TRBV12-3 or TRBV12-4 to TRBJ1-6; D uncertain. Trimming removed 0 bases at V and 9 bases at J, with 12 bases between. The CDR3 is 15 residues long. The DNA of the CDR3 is TGTGCCAGCAGTTTAGCGCTAGCAAGGGTTTCACCCCTCCACTTT. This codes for CASSLALARVSPLHF.

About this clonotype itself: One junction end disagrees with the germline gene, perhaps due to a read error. The CDR3 sequence is CASSQPGAETQYF. CDR3 nucleotide sequence: TGTGCCAGCAGCCAACCAGGGGCAGAAACGCAGTATTTT. The V and J genes are TRBV3-1 and TRBJ2-3; possibly TRBD1 for D (6 bases). The germline CDR1 and CDR2 sequences are LGHDT and YNNKEL (reference sequence). There are 13 residues in the CDR3.

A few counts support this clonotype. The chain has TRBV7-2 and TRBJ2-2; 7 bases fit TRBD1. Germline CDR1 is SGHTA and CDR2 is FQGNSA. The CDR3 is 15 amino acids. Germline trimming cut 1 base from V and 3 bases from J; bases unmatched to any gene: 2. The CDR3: CASSLVGQYTGELFF. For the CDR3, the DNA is TGTGCCAGCAGCTTAGTGGGACAGTACACCGGGGAGCTGTTTTTT. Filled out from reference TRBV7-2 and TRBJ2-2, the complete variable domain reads GAGVSQSPSNKVTEKGKDVELRCDPISGHTALYWYRQSLGQGLEFLIYFQGNSAPDKSGLPSDRFSAERTGGSVSTLTIQRTQQEDSAVYLCASSLVGQYTGELFFGEGSRLTVL.